The clone carrying this T cell receptor (beta chain) appeared a few times. Its specificity is unknown. This sample is drawn from a study of blood T cells in healthy people across ages. Next came a second PCR, run for about 7 to 12 cycles, which used a sample-barcoded 5' primer along with a J-beta primer mix. Each cDNA molecule carried a tag from a template-switch adaptor that contained 12 random nucleotides. Every sample returned 2.5 million or more CDR3-containing paired-end reads. In TCRdb, the 5' RACE reads were re-called with MiXCR into one record per CDR3 protein. Of 1.5 million or so distinct CDR3 sequences listed, approximately 43% are singletons. Trimming took 4 bases from V and 3 from J; bases not matched to a gene: 6. The germline CDR1 and CDR2 sequences are MNHNY and SVGAGI (reference sequence). This CDR3 contains 15 residues. General study points: Older individuals had lower TCR beta diversity per million T cells (the decline was roughly linear).

Sequenced input: blood. This receptor was taken from a young woman in good health. The rearrangement links TRBV6-6 to TRBJ2-1; 7 positions agree with TRBD1. The CDR3 is CASSSATGSYNEQFF. The CDR3 DNA reads TGTGCCAGCAGTTCAGCGACAGGGAGCTACAATGAGCAGTTCTTC.